One and the same sample provided the 16 T cell receptor beta chains below, sequenced in a study of long-term antiretroviral therapy in people with HIV (dated by TCRdb to between 2022 and 2023). The immunoSEQ hsTCRB v3.0 assay was used at survey level resolution for TRB variable region sequencing. In its TCRdb copy, this immuneACCESS table keeps in-frame sequences only and misses some clones. Where compared with another copy, unresolved V genes explain less than half of these, and the others have no known cause. The sample table holds 30,000 to 40,000 clones, of which about four fifths were seen once. Clones ranked in the top ten supply over 7% of the sample. Source: unsorted PBMCs, taken 0.4 years before starting antiretroviral therapy. The receptors were gathered from a man aged 18 to 30 with HIV.

This sequence joins TRBV19 and TRBJ1-1; a weak D match, TRBD1 (6 bases). Between the trimmed V and J ends, which lost 8 bases and 0 bases, there was a span of 10 bases. Germline CDR1 and CDR2: LNHDA and SQIVND (reference sequence). This CDR3 contains 13 residues. The CDR3 reads CASEDRMNTEAFF. In nucleotides, the CDR3 is TGTGCCAGTGAGGACAGAATGAACACTGAAGCTTTCTTT.

The chain recombines TRBV5-4 with TRBJ2-5; D is unclear. The germline CDR1 and CDR2 sequences are SGHNT and YYREEE (reference sequence). The V gene lost 1 base and the J gene lost 7 bases, with 11 bases spanning the gap. The CDR3 consists of 13 residues. CDR3 residues: CASSLNSYGTQYF. Written as DNA, the CDR3 is TGTGCCAGCAGCTTGAATAGCTATGGGACCCAGTACTTC. The complete variable domain, with remaining parts taken from reference TRBV5-4 and TRBJ2-5, reads ETGVTQSPTHLIKTRGQQVTLRCSSQSGHNTVSWYQQALGQGPQFIFQYYREEENGRGNFPPRFSGLQFPNYSSELNVNALELDDSALYLCASSLNSYGTQYFGPGTRLLVL.

V gene TRBV2 combines with J gene TRBJ1-5; no definite D call. V lost 4 bases and J lost 6, with 7 bases in between. Germline lookup yields CDR1 SNHLY and CDR2 FYNNEI. The CDR3 spans 12 residues. CDR3 protein: CASSVELQPQHF. The CDR3 nucleotides are TGTGCCAGCAGTGTGGAGCTTCAGCCCCAGCATTTT.

This clone was counted a few times. The rearrangement joins TRBV18 to TRBJ1-2, with TRBD1 identical over 9 bases. Germline V gene lookup returns CDR1 KGHSH and CDR2 LQKENI. Trimming removed 2 bases from V and 7 bases from J; junction bases left unmatched: 5. The CDR3 runs to 14 residues. The CDR3 loop is CASSPGGQGFGYTF. In nucleotides, the CDR3 is TGTGCCAGCTCACCAGGTGGACAGGGGTTTGGCTACACCTTC.

The chain employs TRBV19 and TRBJ1-4; unclear D gene. V was trimmed by 3 bases and J by 0 bases, leaving 11 bases between them. The germline V gene encodes CDR1 LNHDA and CDR2 SQIVND (reference sequence). The CDR3 is 16 residues long. CDR3 region: CASSMRLLATNEKLFF. In DNA, the CDR3 is TGTGCCAGTAGTATGAGGCTGCTGGCAACTAATGAAAAACTGTTTTTT.

This chain connects TRBV28 to TRBJ1-1; D call uncertain. This CDR3 comprises 12 residues. Germline V lookup: CDR1 MDHEN, CDR2 SYDVKM. V lost 6 bases, J lost 3 bases, and 8 bases lay in between. CDR3 in DNA: TGTGCCAGCAGGGACCCGCACACTGAAGCTTTCTTT. It is translated as CASRDPHTEAFF.

The rearrangement links TRBV6-1 to TRBJ1-3; D gene ambiguous. In germline, CDR1 is MNHNS, CDR2 SASEGT. The CDR3 has 14 amino acids. The V and J ends lost 11 bases and 3 bases respectively, with 17 bases between them. CDR3 sequence reads: CAGSPGEGGNTIYF. The CDR3 DNA reads as TGTGCCGGCTCCCCCGGGGAAGGTGGAAACACCATATATTTT.

The J gene is TRBJ1-5, the V gene TRBV7-9; D gene ambiguous. From germline, CDR1 is SEHNR and CDR2 FQNEAQ (reference sequence). V was cut by 1 base and J by 0 bases, with 13 bases left in between. There are 17 residues in the CDR3. The CDR3 DNA reads as TGTGCCAGCAGCTTAGGCTTCGGGGAGGTTAGCAATCAGCCCCAGCATTTT. Encoded protein: CASSLGFGEVSNQPQHF.

This sequence joins TRBV19 and TRBJ2-3; 7 bases map to TRBD2. After removal of 3 bases from V and 4 bases from J, the junction contained 1 base not matched to a gene. Germline CDR1 is LNHDA and CDR2 is SQIVND (reference sequence). CDR3 length equals 13 residues. CDR3 nucleotides: TGTGCCAGTAGTATGGCGGGAGCAGATACGCAGTATTTT. Translating it yields CASSMAGADTQYF.

The gene calls are TRBV10-1 and TRBJ1-6, with 10 bases identical to TRBD1. The CDR3 runs 15 residues. With 10 bases clipped from V and 6 bases from J, the junction kept 9 bases outside the gene matches. Germline V gene lookup returns CDR1 WNHNN and CDR2 SYGVQD (reference sequence). CDR3 nucleotide sequence: TGCGCCAACCTCCGGGACAGGGGAAGTAATTCACCCCTCCACTTT. This codes for CANLRDRGSNSPLHF.

This clone was seen only once. The V gene is TRBV28, the J gene TRBJ1-2, with unresolved D. CDR1 and CDR2 (germline): MDHEN, SYDVKM. V was cut by 7 bases and J by 1 base, with 13 bases left in between. The CDR3 has 14 residues. This CDR3 reads CASTAGRGNYGYTF. CDR3 sequence (DNA): TGTGCCAGCACCGCTGGTCGGGGTAACTATGGCTACACCTTC.

The chain recombines TRBV5-1 with TRBJ2-7; TRBD1 matches at 7 bases. CDR1 SGHRS and CDR2 YFSETQ come from the germline V gene. The CDR3 extends over 16 amino acids. V shed 0 bases and J 2 bases; nucleotides not matched to a gene: 8. CDR3 loop: CASSLVGDRDPYEQYF. The DNA of the CDR3 is TGCGCCAGCAGCTTGGTGGGCGACAGGGACCCCTACGAGCAGTACTTC.

The chain has TRBV13 and TRBJ2-1; 8 bases are shared with TRBD2. The V gene end was trimmed by 5 bases and the J gene end by 0 bases; junction bases not matched to a gene: 3. The germline gives CDR1 PRHDT, CDR2 FYEKMQ (reference sequence). This CDR3 region has 15 residues. This chain's CDR3 is CASSPRGVSYNEQFF. CDR3 coding DNA: TGTGCCAGCAGCCCGCGGGGGGTCTCCTACAATGAGCAGTTCTTC. Complete variable domain (other parts from reference TRBV13 and TRBJ2-1): AAGVIQSPRHLIKEKRETATLKCYPIPRHDTVYWYQQGPGQDPQFLISFYEKMQSDKGSIPDRFSAQQFSDYHSELNMSSLELGDSALYFCASSPRGVSYNEQFFGPGTRLTVL.

V and J are TRBV30 and TRBJ2-1, with 8 bases that match TRBD2. The CDR3 loop spans 12 amino acids. V shed 1 base and J 9 bases; nucleotides not matched to a gene: 2. Germline assignment: CDR1 GTSNPN and CDR2 SVGIG (reference sequence). CDR3 region: CAWSGSGIEQFF. The CDR3 DNA is TGTGCCTGGAGTGGTAGCGGGATTGAGCAGTTCTTC.

The rearrangement links TRBV30 to TRBJ2-5; 10 bases align to TRBD1. The DNA end is more similar to TRBJ2-7, so the J call may be wrong. The germline gives CDR1 GTSNPN, CDR2 SVGIG (reference sequence). This CDR3 is 15 amino acids long. CDR3: CAWRIPDRGLYEQYF. The CDR3 coding sequence is TGTGCCTGGAGGATCCCCGACAGGGGGCTGTACGAGCAGTACTTC.

V gene TRBV9 combines with J gene TRBJ1-5; D gene ambiguous. Germline CDR1 and CDR2: SGDLS and YYNGEE. CDR3 size: 13 residues. V gave up 0 bases and J gave up 0 bases, with 1 base separating them. DNA of the CDR3: TGTGCCAGCAGCGTAGCTAGCAATCAGCCCCAGCATTTT. Amino acids: CASSVASNQPQHF. The complete variable domain, with remaining parts taken from reference TRBV9 and TRBJ1-5, reads DSGVTQTPKHLITATGQRVTLRCSPRSGDLSVYWYQQSLDQGLQFLIQYYNGEERAKGNILERFSAQQFPDLHSELNLSSLELGDSALYFCASSVASNQPQHFGDGTRLSIL.